The next 12 T cell receptor beta chains were all read from a single sample in a study of vaccination and CD4 T cells after COVID-19. Cultured CD4+ T-cell DNA underwent Oncomine TCR Beta short-read sequencing. MiXCR was run by TCRdb on the PCR reads, yielding one entry per CDR3 protein. The sample records around 12,000 distinct CDR3 sequences, around 40% being singletons. Documented treatment: approximately nine-day PBMC culture with coronavirus spike peptide pools or control peptides (ViraFEST assay). Which antigens these TCRs recognize remains unknown. The sample here was CD4+ T cells from blood, cultured in vitro, taken after SARS-CoV-2 vaccination. Receptors were obtained from a human donor who had recovered from COVID-19.

Comments on this clonotype: One junction end disagrees with the germline gene, perhaps due to a read error. The gene calls are TRBV6-1 and TRBJ2-4; 10 bases align to TRBD2. This CDR3 comprises 14 residues. CDR1 and CDR2 from the germline V gene are MNHNS and SASEGT. The CDR3 loop is CASREASGSNIQYF. In DNA, the CDR3 is TGTGCCAGCAGAGAAGCTAGCGGGAGTAACATTCAGTACTTC.

This clonotype turned up a few times. V usage is TRBV7-9 and J usage is TRBJ1-1, with TRBD1 matching 7 bases. V was clipped by 5 bases and J by 2 bases; unmatched bases: 8. Germline values: CDR1 SEHNR, CDR2 FQNEAQ (reference sequence). The CDR3 contains 15 residues. The CDR3 sequence: CASSEAGTANTEAFF. The CDR3 coding sequence is TGTGCCAGCAGCGAGGCCGGGACAGCCAACACTGAAGCTTTCTTT.

The genes are TRBV20-1 and TRBJ1-1, with a possible D match to TRBD1 (5 bases). The V gene lost 0 bases and the J gene lost 1 base, with 6 bases spanning the gap. Germline values: CDR1 DFQATT, CDR2 SNEGSKA (reference sequence). There are 13 residues in the CDR3. The DNA for the CDR3 is TGCAGTGCTAGAGAGGGGCGGAACACTGAAGCTTTCTTT. As protein: CSAREGRNTEAFF.

The chain recombines TRBV7-3 with TRBJ1-1; no clear D. The CDR3 totals 13 residues. Looked up from germline, CDR1 is SGHTA and CDR2 is FQGTGA. Trimming took 4 bases from V and 3 from J, leaving 9 bases between them. CDR3 DNA sequence: TGTGCCAGCAGCTCCCATAGGGACACTGAAGCTTTCTTT. Its translation: CASSSHRDTEAFF.

V and J are TRBV4-1 and TRBJ2-7; perhaps TRBD1 as D (6 bases). Germline lookup yields CDR1 MGHRA and CDR2 YSYEKL. V lost 4 bases and J lost 2, with 24 bases in between. CDR3 length: 18 amino acids. CDR3 residues: CASSPGVLDRRYTYEQYF. The CDR3, as DNA: TGCGCCAGCAGCCCAGGGGTCCTTGACCGGCGGTACACCTACGAGCAGTACTTC.

This clonotype was seen a handful of times. This sequence joins TRBV29-1 and TRBJ2-7, with D perhaps assigned TRBD1 or TRBD2 (5 bases each). This CDR3 spans 14 amino acids. The V and J ends lost 6 bases and 4 bases respectively, with 19 bases between them. The germline CDR1 and CDR2 sequences are SQVTM and ANQGSEA. The CDR3 region has the DNA TGCAGCGTGGACTTAGGGGCCGAGACTTACGAGCAGTACTTC. Protein: CSVDLGAETYEQYF.

This clonotype is labeled medium-sized (0.01 to 0.1%). The rearrangement joins TRBV6-2 or TRBV6-3 to TRBJ2-3; 7 bases are a match to TRBD2. This CDR3 is built from 13 residues. Germline loops: CDR1 MNHEY, CDR2 SVGEGT. J was trimmed by 5 bases and V by 7 bases; bases with no gene match: 6. Written as DNA, the CDR3 is TGTGCCAGCAAGGGACTACTAGGAGATACGCAGTATTTT. Residues: CASKGLLGDTQYF.

This clonotype is labeled medium-sized. The chain carries TRBV7-7 and TRBJ2-1, with D possibly matching TRBD2 (7 bases). The CDR3 has 15 residues. Trimming took off 5 bases at V and 8 bases at J, with 19 bases between the two ends. From germline, CDR1 is SSHAT and CDR2 FNYEAQ (reference sequence). CDR3 amino acids: CASSKGRGRLDEQFF. CDR3 coding DNA: TGTGCCAGCAGCAAAGGGCGGGGGCGCTTGGATGAGCAGTTCTTC. The full variable domain, in which reference TRBV7-7 and TRBJ2-1 provide the parts outside the CDR3, is GAGVSQSPRYKVTKRGQDVTLRCDPISSHATLYWYQQALGQGPEFLTYFNYEAQPDKSGLPSDRFSAERPEGSISTLTIQRTEQRDSAMYRCASSKGRGRLDEQFFGPGTRLTVL.

The gene calls are TRBV15 and TRBJ2-5; TRBD1 agrees at 8 bases. Germline assignment: CDR1 LNHNV and CDR2 YYDKDF (reference sequence). This CDR3 has 16 residues. After removal of 2 bases from V and 5 bases from J, the junction contained 10 bases not matched to a gene. The CDR3 sequence: CATSRKVQGAKETQYF. The CDR3 region has the DNA TGTGCCACCAGCAGAAAGGTTCAGGGGGCGAAGGAGACCCAGTACTTC. Using reference TRBV15 and TRBJ2-5 for the parts outside the CDR3, the full variable domain is DAMVIQNPRYQVTQFGKPVTLSCSQTLNHNVMYWYQQKSSQAPKLLFHYYDKDFNNEADTPDNFQSRRPNTSFCFLDIRSPGLGDTAMYLCATSRKVQGAKETQYFGPGTRLLVL.

This clonotype appeared once. This chain links TRBV19 with TRBJ2-1, with D possibly matching TRBD2 (6 bases). This CDR3 spans 14 amino acids. CDR1 is LNHDA, CDR2 SQIVND, per germline (reference sequence). Trimming cost V 9 bases and J 4 bases, with 16 bases left between them. CDR3 in amino acids: CARDGAGQYNEQFF. The DNA for the CDR3 is TGTGCCAGAGACGGAGCGGGCCAGTACAATGAGCAGTTCTTC.

The chain employs TRBV18 and TRBJ2-3, with D possibly TRBD2 on 5 matching bases. The V and J ends lost 2 bases and 3 bases respectively, with 12 bases between them. This CDR3 spans 15 amino acids. Germline V CDR1 and CDR2: KGHSH, LQKENI. The CDR3 spells CASSPTSGSTDTQYF. For the CDR3, the DNA is TGTGCCAGCTCACCAACGTCGGGATCTACAGATACGCAGTATTTT. Full variable domain (remainder filled in from reference TRBV18 and TRBJ2-3): NAGVMQNPRHLVRRRGQEARLRCSPMKGHSHVYWYRQLPEEGLKFMVYLQKENIIDESGMPKERFSAEFPKEGPSILRIQQVVRGDSAAYFCASSPTSGSTDTQYFGPGTRLTVL.

The V gene is TRBV12-2, the J gene TRBJ2-7. TRBV12-2 is a documented pseudogene. This CDR3 contains 16 residues. The CDR3 loop reads CASRLAEQPITYEQYF. DNA of the CDR3: TGTGCAAGTCGCTTAGCCGAACAGCCTATTACCTACGAGCAGTACTTC.